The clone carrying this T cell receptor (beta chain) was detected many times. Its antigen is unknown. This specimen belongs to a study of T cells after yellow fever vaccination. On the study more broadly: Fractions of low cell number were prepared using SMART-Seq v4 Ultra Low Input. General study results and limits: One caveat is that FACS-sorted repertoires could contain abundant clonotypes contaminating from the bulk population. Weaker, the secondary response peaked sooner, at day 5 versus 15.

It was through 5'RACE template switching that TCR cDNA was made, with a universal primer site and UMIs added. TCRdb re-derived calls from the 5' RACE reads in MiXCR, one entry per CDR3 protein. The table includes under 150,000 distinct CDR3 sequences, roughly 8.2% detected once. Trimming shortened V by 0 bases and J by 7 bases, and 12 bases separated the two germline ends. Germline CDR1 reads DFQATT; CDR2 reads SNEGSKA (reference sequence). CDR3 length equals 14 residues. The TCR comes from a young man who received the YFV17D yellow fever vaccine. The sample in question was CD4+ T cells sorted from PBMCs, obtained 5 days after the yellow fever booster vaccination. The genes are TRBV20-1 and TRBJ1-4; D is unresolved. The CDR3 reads CSARDQAGFEKLFF. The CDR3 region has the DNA TGCAGTGCTAGAGATCAGGCAGGCTTTGAAAAACTGTTTTTT.